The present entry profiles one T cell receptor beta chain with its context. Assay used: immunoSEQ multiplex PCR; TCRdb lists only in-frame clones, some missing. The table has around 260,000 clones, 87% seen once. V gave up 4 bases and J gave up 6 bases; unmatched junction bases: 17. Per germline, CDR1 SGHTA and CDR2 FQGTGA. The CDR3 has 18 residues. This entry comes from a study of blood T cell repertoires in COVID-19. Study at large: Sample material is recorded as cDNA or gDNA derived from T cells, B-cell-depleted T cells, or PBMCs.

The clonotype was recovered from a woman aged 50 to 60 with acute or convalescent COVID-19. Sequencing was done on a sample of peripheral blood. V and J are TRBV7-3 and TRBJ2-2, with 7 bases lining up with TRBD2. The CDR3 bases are TGTGCCAGCAGCTCCCGTAATCGGGCGGGAGAGGGCGCCGGGGAGCTGTTTTTT. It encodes CASSSRNRAGEGAGELFF.